Presented here are 5 T cell receptor beta chains from one specimen sequenced in a study of shared clonotypes between healthy human individuals. The table came from immunoSEQ multiplex PCR; TCRdb's copy has only in-frame clones and leaves some out. Of about 2 million clones listed, over 85% are singletons. The naive CD8 population came from CD45RO-negative cells selected for CCR7, without terminally differentiated effector memory CD45RA+ cells. The specimen was naive CD8+ T cells sorted from blood. All receptors derive from a man aged 18 to 30 in good health.

The chain recombines TRBV7-9 with TRBJ1-2; TRBD1 matches 7 bases. V was clipped by 5 bases and J by 2 bases; unmatched bases: 11. Germline CDR1 is SEHNR and CDR2 is FQNEAQ (reference sequence). This CDR3 has 16 amino acids. For the CDR3, the DNA is TGTGCCAGCAGCCCCCCCTGGGACAGCGAGAACTATGGCTACACCTTC. Its translation is CASSPPWDSENYGYTF. The full variable domain, rest sourced from reference TRBV7-9 and TRBJ1-2, is DTGVSQNPRHKITKRGQNVTFRCDPISEHNRLYWYRQTLGQGPEFLTYFQNEAQLEKSRLLSDRFSAERPKGSFSTLEIQRTEQGDSAMYLCASSPPWDSENYGYTFGSGTRLTVV.

V and J are TRBV6-5 and TRBJ2-1; D not resolved. With 6 bases removed from V and 4 bases from J, the gap between germline ends came to 10 bases. The CDR3 runs to 13 residues. The germline CDR1 and CDR2 sequences are MNHEY and SVGAGI. The CDR3 nucleotides are TGTGCCAGCAGCCCTACATTATACAATGAGCAGTTCTTC. Amino acid sequence: CASSPTLYNEQFF.

A note on this clone: The sample holds other DNA sequences that translate to the same CDR3. V and J are TRBV5-8 and TRBJ2-2, with TRBD1 identical over 7 bases. V trimming: 4 bases; J trimming: 2 bases; junction bases outside the gene matches: 5. The CDR3 spans 15 residues. The germline CDR1 and CDR2 sequences are SGHTS and YDEGEE. As DNA, the CDR3 is TGTGCCAGCAGCCTAGGGACAGTAAACACCGGGGAGCTGTTTTTT. It specifies CASSLGTVNTGELFF.

J is TRBJ1-2 and V is TRBV7-9; 7 nucleotides agree with TRBD1. CDR3 length equals 16 residues. Per the germline V gene, CDR1 is SEHNR and CDR2 is FQNEAQ (reference sequence). Trimming removed 5 bases from V and 8 bases from J; junction bases left unmatched: 17. The CDR3 loop reads CASSRGRGREPWGYTF. The CDR3 DNA reads TGTGCCAGCAGCCGGGGAAGGGGGCGGGAGCCCTGGGGCTACACCTTC.

The J gene is TRBJ2-5, the V gene TRBV6-6; D possibly corresponds to TRBD2 (5 bases). The CDR3 covers 15 residues. Germline V gene data show CDR1 as MNHNY and CDR2 as SVGAGI (reference sequence). Trimming removed 5 bases at V and 1 base at J, with 14 bases between. This CDR3 is CASSPVGAAQETQYF. CDR3 DNA: TGTGCCAGCAGTCCCGTAGGAGCGGCCCAAGAGACCCAGTACTTC.